This entry is about one T cell receptor (beta chain). This clonotype came up a few times. It has no known antigen specificity. The sample holds no much larger clone one base away, and base qualities are not on file. Systemically healthy Caucasian individuals from Russia, some 38 in total and aged roughly 6 to 90 years, were included as donors. Approximately 9.7 milliliters of peripheral blood were drawn from each donor into EDTA-treated Vacutainer tubes. Ficoll-Paque density-gradient centrifugation was used to isolate PBMCs, with at least 7 million per sample. Total RNA was extracted from PBMCs with Trizol reagent, with at least 6 micrograms obtained per sample. The percentages of naive CD45RAhigh/CD27high T cells were determined by flow cytometry on a PBMC aliquot from every donor. The library was produced with 5' RACE. The sample was run on an Illumina HiSeq 2500. A second 7 to 11 cycle PCR used a sample-barcoded 5' primer and a J-beta primer mix. Each TCR beta cDNA molecule received a unique molecular identifier from a template-switch 5' adaptor carrying 12 random nucleotides. Each sample yielded at least 2.5 million CDR3-containing paired-end reads. All of the RNA was converted into first-strand cDNA using the Mint cDNA synthesis kit, with a TRBC-specific oligonucleotide serving as the primer. Following uracil-DNA glycosylase treatment, all cDNA underwent a first 18-cycle PCR with the universal primers M1SS and BC2_uni_R. The authors processed their data as follows. For normalization, 1 million high-quality reads, each with a distinct molecular identifier, were randomly selected from each sample. Instead of being binned into consensus sequences, reads with shared molecular identifiers were discarded. MiTCR, run with a Q25 quality threshold and the strictest error-elimination algorithm, handled CDR3 identification, clonotype clustering and error correction. A nonparametric unseen species model with Euler transformation was used to estimate lower-bound total TCR beta diversity. Through fastp at Q25 and MiXCR, TCRdb rebuilt clones from the public reads, retaining in-frame beta chains. Records with the same CDR3 protein are collapsed into one entry carrying the most frequent genes and DNA. TCRdb, not the original authors, processed these V and J calls. Here the sample has hundreds of thousands of distinct CDR3 sequences; 20% to 25% occur a single time. More than 8.5% of the sample is taken by the ten largest.

The data derive from a study of blood T cells in healthy people across ages (dated by TCRdb to about 2015). For the wider study: In model experiments, roughly one uniquely barcoded TCR beta cDNA molecule per two T cells was captured by template switching. Age-related changes in TCR beta repertoire diversity were measured in the study by deep sequencing normalized with unique cDNA molecular identifiers. For two donors (one aged 18 to 30 and one aged 80 or older), the study analyzed two additional independent replicas of 1 million unique cDNA reads from the same blood draw. The donors were split into four age groups: young (average around 15 years), middle-aged (about 40), aged (62) and long-lived (more than 80). Overall results and qualifications from the work: As age increased, observed TCR beta diversity per million T cells dropped in a roughly linear way, and a significant reduction was already evident by age 40. A strong correlation was found between observed TCR beta diversity and the percentage of naive T cells measured by flow cytometry. The CMV infection status of donors was not known, potentially confounding age-related changes in expanded clonotypes. Total diversity estimates from one million sequenced T cells were considered lower bounds and underestimates. Conclusive comparison of naive and antigen-experienced compartments was prevented by the profiling of bulk unsorted PBMCs. Compared with the aged group, more naive CD4+ T cells, fewer expanded clones and increased TCR diversity were shown by the long-lived group, suggesting age selection.

For CDR1 and CDR2, the germline V gene lists ENHRY and SYGVKD. There are 16 amino acids in the CDR3, from cysteine to phenylalanine inclusive. Kept here is only the CDR3 DNA, which spans 48 bases and is read in frame from base 1. Cut back by 0 bases and 2 bases, the V and J ends lie 13 bases apart. The same specimen was also included in a second study, on T cells of mothers and their children. From the second report: The donors were nine systemically healthy Caucasian individuals, made up of three mothers and their six children. cDNA synthesis used all of the extracted RNA, with roughly 1.5 ug of RNA in each 15 ul reaction. Sample barcodes and 2-4 random nucleotides were added via the M1S primer in the second PCR. More than 9 million TCR beta CDR3 reads were obtained from each mother, and roughly 3 million reads were obtained from each child. TCR recombination output is similarly shaped by thymic selection in related and unrelated pairs, with a minor effect exerted by inherited differences. Normalized repertoire overlap was always found to be slightly, but never significantly, higher in related mother-child pairs than in unrelated mother-child pairs. No persistent microchimeric T cell clones were found, with a detection sensitivity of roughly 100 clones per million clonotypes. The study used deep NGS to compare TCR beta repertoires of mothers and children, seeking features distinguishing related mother-child pairs from unrelated individuals. On average, the children were around 11 +/- 4 years old, while the mothers were about 37 +/- 4 years old. After adapter ligation was performed with NEBNext reagents, the libraries were sequenced on an Illumina HiSeq 2000 with 100+100 nt paired-end reads. Mother and child libraries were prepared a month apart and sequenced in separate runs to prevent cross-contamination. For each donor, between roughly 450,000 and 2,200,000 distinct TCR beta clonotypes were identified. Naive TCR beta clonotypes were estimated from low-frequency clonotypes matched to each donor's FACS-determined naive share, without sorting.

The specimen was blood. This chain is built from TRBV10-3 and TRBJ2-5; the D segment could be TRBD2, given 6 matching bases. The receptor was derived from a boy aged 5-17 years in good health. The sequenced DNA: TGTGCCATCAGTGAGTCTTCGGGGACTGCACAAGAGACCCAGTACTTC. Its protein is CAISESSGTAQETQYF.